What follows are 8 T cell receptor beta chains derived from one specimen sequenced in a study of T cells in tuberculosis. The method was immunoSEQ multiplex PCR; TCRdb's version includes in-frame clones alone and lacks a portion of them. This sample carries just under 45,000 clones, about 94% of them seen once, and the ten largest clones take around 2%. What was sequenced was PBMCs. Receptors originate from a donor aged 5-35 years with latent tuberculosis or without tuberculosis infection. Some clones in this sample may be carry-over from other donors' samples.

The chain employs TRBV29-1 and TRBJ1-1; possibly TRBD1 for D (6 bases). From germline, CDR1 is SQVTM and CDR2 ANQGSEA. The CDR3 covers 12 residues. V was cut by 7 bases and J by 2 bases, with 11 bases left in between. CDR3 loop: CSAKTGNTEAFF. The CDR3 region has the DNA TGCAGCGCCAAGACAGGAAACACTGAAGCTTTCTTT.

This chain uses TRBV6-5 with TRBJ1-1; 8 nucleotides match TRBD1. CDR3 size: 15 residues. CDR1 MNHEY and CDR2 SVGAGI come from the germline V gene. J was trimmed by 5 bases and V by 6 bases; bases with no gene match: 11. The DNA for the CDR3 is TGTGCCAGCAGCCAGCCCTCAGGGGGCGGGACTGAAGCTTTCTTT. Its protein is CASSQPSGGGTEAFF.

The V gene is TRBV6-5, the J gene TRBJ2-1; D is uncertain. Trimming cost V 7 bases and J 5 bases, with 6 bases left between them. The CDR3 extends over 11 amino acids. Germline loops: CDR1 MNHEY, CDR2 SVGAGI. CDR3 in DNA: TGTGCCAGCAAGCGAGACAATGAGCAGTTCTTC. Protein sequence: CASKRDNEQFF.

The CDR3 DNA reads TGTGCCAGCAGTGAAGTAGGGGGCTCCTACAATGAGCAGTTCTTC. Its translation is CASSEVGGSYNEQFF. The rearrangement links TRBV6-1 to TRBJ2-1; D may be TRBD1 (6 bases). The CDR3 is made up of 15 amino acids. Trimming stripped 1 base from V and 0 bases from J, with 7 bases between. CDR1 and CDR2 (germline): MNHNS, SASEGT.

J is TRBJ2-1 and V is TRBV18, with 10 bases identical to TRBD2. CDR3 length equals 20 residues. V was pared by 1 base and J by 0 bases, with 12 bases of the junction left unmatched. Per the germline V gene, CDR1 is KGHSH and CDR2 is LQKENI. CDR3 protein: CASSPRSLAGDPSSYNEQFF. The CDR3 nucleotides read TGTGCCAGCTCACCACGTAGTCTAGCGGGAGATCCGAGCTCCTACAATGAGCAGTTCTTC.

The chain couples TRBV5-6 to TRBJ2-7, with 11 bases that match TRBD2. The CDR3 spans 15 residues. CDR1 SGHDT and CDR2 YYEEEE come from the germline V gene. The V gene end was trimmed by 2 bases and the J gene end by 6 bases; junction bases not matched to a gene: 7. The chain's CDR3 is CASSFPGSGRGEQYF. The CDR3, as DNA: TGTGCCAGCAGCTTTCCTGGTAGCGGGAGGGGCGAGCAGTACTTC.

The genes are TRBV25-1 and TRBJ2-1; D gene ambiguous. This CDR3 has 14 residues. The ends were cut back, 4 bases at V and 6 bases at J, with 13 bases in the middle. Germline CDR1 MGHDK, CDR2 SYGVNS. The DNA for the CDR3 is TGTGCCAGCAGTGTGTCCGAGACAAGCAATGAGCAGTTCTTC. This sequence encodes CASSVSETSNEQFF.

The chain carries TRBV6-1 and TRBJ2-7, with no clear D. V was shortened by 7 bases and J by 3 bases, with 16 bases between the two germline ends. Per germline, CDR1 MNHNS and CDR2 SASEGT. CDR3 length: 14 residues. CDR3 DNA sequence: TGTGCCAGCAACCTACAAGGAGAGGTCTACGAGCAGTACTTC. This encodes CASNLQGEVYEQYF.